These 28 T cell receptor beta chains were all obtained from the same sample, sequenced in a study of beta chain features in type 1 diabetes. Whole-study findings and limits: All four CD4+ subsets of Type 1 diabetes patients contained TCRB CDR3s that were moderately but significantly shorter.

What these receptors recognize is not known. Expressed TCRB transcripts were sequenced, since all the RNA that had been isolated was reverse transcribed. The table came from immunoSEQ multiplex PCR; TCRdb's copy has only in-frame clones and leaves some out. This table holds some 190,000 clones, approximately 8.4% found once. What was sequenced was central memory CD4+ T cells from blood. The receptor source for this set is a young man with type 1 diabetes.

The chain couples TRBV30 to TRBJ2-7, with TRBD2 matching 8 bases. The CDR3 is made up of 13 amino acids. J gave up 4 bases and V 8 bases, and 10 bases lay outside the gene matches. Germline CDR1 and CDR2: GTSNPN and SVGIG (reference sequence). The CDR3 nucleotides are TGTGCCGCGATAAGGACTAGCAGGTACGAGCAGTACTTC. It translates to CAAIRTSRYEQYF.

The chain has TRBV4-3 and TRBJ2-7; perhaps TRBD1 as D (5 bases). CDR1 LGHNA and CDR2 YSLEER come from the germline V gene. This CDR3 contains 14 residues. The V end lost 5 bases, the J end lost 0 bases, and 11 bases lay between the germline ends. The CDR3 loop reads CASSSRVGSYEQYF. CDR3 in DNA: TGCGCCAGCAGCAGCAGGGTAGGCTCCTACGAGCAGTACTTC.

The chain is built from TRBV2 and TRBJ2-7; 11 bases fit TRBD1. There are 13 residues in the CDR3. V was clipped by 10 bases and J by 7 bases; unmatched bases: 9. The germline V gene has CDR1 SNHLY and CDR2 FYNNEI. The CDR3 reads CATSDRGRGEQYF. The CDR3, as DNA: TGTGCCACTTCGGACAGGGGGCGAGGAGAGCAGTACTTC.

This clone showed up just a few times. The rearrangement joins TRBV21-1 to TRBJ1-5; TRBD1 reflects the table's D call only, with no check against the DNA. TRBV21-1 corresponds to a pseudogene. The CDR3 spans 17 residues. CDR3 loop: CASSKSRSRDVDQPQHF. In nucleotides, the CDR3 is TGTGCCAGCAGCAAAAGTCGGAGCAGGGATGTGGATCAGCCCCAGCATTTT.

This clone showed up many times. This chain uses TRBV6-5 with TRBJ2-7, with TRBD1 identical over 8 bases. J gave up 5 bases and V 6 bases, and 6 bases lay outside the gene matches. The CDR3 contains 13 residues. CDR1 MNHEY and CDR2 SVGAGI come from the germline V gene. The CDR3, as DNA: TGTGCCAGCAGACAGGGGGTCGTTAACGAGCAGTACTTC. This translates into CASRQGVVNEQYF.

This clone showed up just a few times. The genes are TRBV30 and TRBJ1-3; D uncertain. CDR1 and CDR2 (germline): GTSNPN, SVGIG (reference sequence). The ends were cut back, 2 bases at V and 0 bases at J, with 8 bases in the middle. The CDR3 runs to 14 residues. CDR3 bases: TGTGCCTGGAGTTTGAGCTCCTCTGGAAACACCATATATTTT. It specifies CAWSLSSSGNTIYF.

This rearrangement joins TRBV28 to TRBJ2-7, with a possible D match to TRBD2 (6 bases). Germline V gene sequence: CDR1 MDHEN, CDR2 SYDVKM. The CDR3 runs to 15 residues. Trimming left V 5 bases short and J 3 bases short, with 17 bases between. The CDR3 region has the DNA TGTGCCAGCAGTCTCGCGGGGAGTGGGGGCTACGAGCAGTACTTC. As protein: CASSLAGSGGYEQYF.

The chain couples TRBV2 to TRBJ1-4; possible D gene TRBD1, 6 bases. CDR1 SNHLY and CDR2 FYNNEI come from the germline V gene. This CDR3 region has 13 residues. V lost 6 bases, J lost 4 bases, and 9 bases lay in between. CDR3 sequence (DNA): TGTGCCAGCAGAAGGGGGAATAATGAAAAACTGTTTTTT. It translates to CASRRGNNEKLFF.

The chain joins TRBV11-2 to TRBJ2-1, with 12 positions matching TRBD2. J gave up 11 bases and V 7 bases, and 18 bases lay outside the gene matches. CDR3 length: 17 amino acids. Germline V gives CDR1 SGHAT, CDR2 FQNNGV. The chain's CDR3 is CASTPDRLAGGSGKQFF. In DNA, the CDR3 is TGTGCCAGCACCCCCGATCGGCTAGCGGGGGGGTCTGGGAAGCAGTTCTTC.

The CDR3 here is CASISWGGTDTQYF. CDR3 coding DNA: TGTGCCAGCATCTCCTGGGGAGGCACAGATACGCAGTATTTT. V and J are TRBV28 and TRBJ2-3; D is perhaps TRBD2 (5 bases). Trimming left V 7 bases short and J 1 base short, with 12 bases between. Germline V gene sequence: CDR1 MDHEN, CDR2 SYDVKM. There are 14 residues in the CDR3.

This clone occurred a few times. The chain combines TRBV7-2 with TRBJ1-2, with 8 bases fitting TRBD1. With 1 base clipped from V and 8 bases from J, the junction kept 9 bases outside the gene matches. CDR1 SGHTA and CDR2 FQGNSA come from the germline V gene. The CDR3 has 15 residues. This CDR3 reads CASSLGFDRGEGYTF. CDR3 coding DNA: TGTGCCAGCAGCTTAGGGTTCGACAGGGGCGAGGGCTACACCTTC.

This chain's CDR3 is CASSLGGNYYGYTF. The CDR3 DNA reads TGTGCCAGCAGCTTGGGAGGGAATTACTATGGCTACACCTTC. This sequence joins TRBV5-6 and TRBJ1-2; D unresolved. V was clipped by 0 bases and J by 3 bases, with 9 bases between them. Germline-derived CDR1 and CDR2 are SGHDT and YYEEEE. This CDR3 comprises 14 residues.

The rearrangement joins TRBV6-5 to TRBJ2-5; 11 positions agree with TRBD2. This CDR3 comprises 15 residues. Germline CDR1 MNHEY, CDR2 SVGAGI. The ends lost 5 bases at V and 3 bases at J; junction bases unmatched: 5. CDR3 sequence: CASSRSGGAKETQYF. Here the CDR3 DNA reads TGTGCCAGCAGTCGTAGCGGGGGGGCCAAAGAGACCCAGTACTTC.

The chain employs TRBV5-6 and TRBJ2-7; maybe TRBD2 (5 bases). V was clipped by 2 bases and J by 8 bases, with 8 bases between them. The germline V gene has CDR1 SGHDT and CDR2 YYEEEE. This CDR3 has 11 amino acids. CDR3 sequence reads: CASSFLAQQYF. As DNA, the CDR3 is TGTGCCAGCAGCTTTCTAGCCCAGCAGTACTTC. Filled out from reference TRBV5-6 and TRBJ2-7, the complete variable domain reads DAGVTQSPTHLIKTRGQQVTLRCSPKSGHDTVSWYQQALGQGPQFIFQYYEEEERQRGNFPDRFSGHQFPNYSSELNVNALLLGDSALYLCASSFLAQQYFGPGTRLTVT.

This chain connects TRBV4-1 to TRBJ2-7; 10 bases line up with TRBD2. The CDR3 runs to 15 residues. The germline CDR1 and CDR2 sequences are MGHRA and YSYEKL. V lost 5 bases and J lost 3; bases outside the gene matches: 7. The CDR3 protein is CASSEGLANRYEQYF. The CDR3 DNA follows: TGCGCCAGCAGCGAGGGACTAGCGAACCGCTACGAGCAGTACTTC.

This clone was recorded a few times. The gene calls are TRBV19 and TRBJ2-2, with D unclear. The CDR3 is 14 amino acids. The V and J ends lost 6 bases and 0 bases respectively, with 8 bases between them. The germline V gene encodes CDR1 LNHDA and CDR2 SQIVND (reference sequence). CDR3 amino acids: CASSDMSNTGELFF. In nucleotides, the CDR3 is TGTGCCAGTAGCGACATGTCGAACACCGGGGAGCTGTTTTTT.

The CDR3 here is CASRTFSYNEQFF. CDR3 DNA: TGTGCCAGCAGGACTTTCTCCTACAATGAGCAGTTCTTC. J is TRBJ2-1 and V is TRBV28; D is uncertain. This CDR3 region has 13 residues. V was shortened by 6 bases and J by 0 bases, with 6 bases between the two germline ends. Germline CDR1 and CDR2: MDHEN and SYDVKM.

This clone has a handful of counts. The CDR3 bases are TGCGCCAGCAGCTTCCAGGAGGGAGAGACCCAGTACTTC. Its protein is CASSFQEGETQYF. J is TRBJ2-5 and V is TRBV5-1; D perhaps matches TRBD2 (6 bases). V was cut by 2 bases and J by 4 bases, with 9 bases left in between. Germline assignment: CDR1 SGHRS and CDR2 YFSETQ. The CDR3 extends over 13 amino acids.

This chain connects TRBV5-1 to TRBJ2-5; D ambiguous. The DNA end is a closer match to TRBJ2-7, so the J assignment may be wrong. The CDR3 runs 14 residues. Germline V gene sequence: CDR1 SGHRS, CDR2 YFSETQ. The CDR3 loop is CASSLFSSSYEQYF. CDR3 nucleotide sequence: TGCGCCAGCAGCTTGTTCTCGAGCTCCTACGAGCAGTACTTC.

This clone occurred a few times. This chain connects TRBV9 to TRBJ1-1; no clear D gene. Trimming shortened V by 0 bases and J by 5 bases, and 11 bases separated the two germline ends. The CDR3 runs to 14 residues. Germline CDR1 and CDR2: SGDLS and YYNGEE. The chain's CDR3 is CASSVGREPTEAFF. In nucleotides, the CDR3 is TGTGCCAGCAGCGTAGGTCGGGAACCAACTGAAGCTTTCTTT.

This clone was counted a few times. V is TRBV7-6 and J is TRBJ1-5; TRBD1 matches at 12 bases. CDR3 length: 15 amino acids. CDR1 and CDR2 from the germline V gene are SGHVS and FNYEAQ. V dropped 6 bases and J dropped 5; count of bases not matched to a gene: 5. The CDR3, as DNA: TGTGCCAGCAGTTTTGGGGACAGGGGGCATCAGCCCCAGCATTTT. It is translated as CASSFGDRGHQPQHF.

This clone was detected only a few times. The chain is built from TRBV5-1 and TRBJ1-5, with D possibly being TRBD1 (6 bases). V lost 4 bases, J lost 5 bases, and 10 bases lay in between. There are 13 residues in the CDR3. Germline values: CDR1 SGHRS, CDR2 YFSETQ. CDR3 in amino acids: CASSPDRDQPQHF. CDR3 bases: TGCGCCAGCAGCCCGGACAGAGATCAGCCCCAGCATTTT. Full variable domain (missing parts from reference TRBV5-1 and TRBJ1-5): KAGVTQTPRYLIKTRGQQVTLSCSPISGHRSVSWYQQTPGQGLQFLFEYFSETQRNKGNFPGRFSGRQFSNSRSEMNVSTLELGDSALYLCASSPDRDQPQHFGDGTRLSIL.

DNA for the CDR3: TGCGCCAGCGCACGACAGTTGAACACTGAAGCTTTCTTT. Protein sequence: CASARQLNTEAFF. The chain joins TRBV4-3 to TRBJ1-1; D is perhaps TRBD1 (5 bases). This CDR3 region has 13 residues. Germline CDR1 LGHNA, CDR2 YSLEER. V lost 8 bases and J 0 bases, leaving 10 bases between the germline ends.

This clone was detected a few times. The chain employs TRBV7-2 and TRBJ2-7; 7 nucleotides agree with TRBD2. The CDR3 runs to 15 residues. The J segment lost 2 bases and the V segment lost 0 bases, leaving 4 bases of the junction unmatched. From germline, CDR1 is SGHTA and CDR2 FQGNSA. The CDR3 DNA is TGTGCCAGCAGCTTAGCTAGCGGGCCCGCCTACGAGCAGTACTTC. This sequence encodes CASSLASGPAYEQYF.

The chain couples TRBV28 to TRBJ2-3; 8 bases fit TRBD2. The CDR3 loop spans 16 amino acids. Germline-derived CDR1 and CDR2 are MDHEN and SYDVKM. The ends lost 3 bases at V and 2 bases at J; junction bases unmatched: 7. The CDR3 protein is CASSFTTSGYTDTQYF. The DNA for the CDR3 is TGTGCCAGCAGTTTTACCACTAGCGGATACACAGATACGCAGTATTTT.

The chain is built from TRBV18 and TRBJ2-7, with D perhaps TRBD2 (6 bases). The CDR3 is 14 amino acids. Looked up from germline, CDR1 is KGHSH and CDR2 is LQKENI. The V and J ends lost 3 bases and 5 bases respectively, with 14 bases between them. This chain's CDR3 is CASSPRRTTDEQYF. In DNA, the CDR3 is TGTGCCAGCTCACCCAGGAGGACTACCGACGAGCAGTACTTC. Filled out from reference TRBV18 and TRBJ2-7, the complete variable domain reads NAGVMQNPRHLVRRRGQEARLRCSPMKGHSHVYWYRQLPEEGLKFMVYLQKENIIDESGMPKERFSAEFPKEGPSILRIQQVVRGDSAAYFCASSPRRTTDEQYFGPGTRLTVT.

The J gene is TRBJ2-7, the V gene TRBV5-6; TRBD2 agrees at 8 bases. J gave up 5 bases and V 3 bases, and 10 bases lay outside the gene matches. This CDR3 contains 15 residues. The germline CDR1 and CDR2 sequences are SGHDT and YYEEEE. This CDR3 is CASSWNRGGLDEQYF. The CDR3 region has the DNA TGTGCCAGCAGCTGGAACCGGGGGGGTCTCGACGAGCAGTACTTC.

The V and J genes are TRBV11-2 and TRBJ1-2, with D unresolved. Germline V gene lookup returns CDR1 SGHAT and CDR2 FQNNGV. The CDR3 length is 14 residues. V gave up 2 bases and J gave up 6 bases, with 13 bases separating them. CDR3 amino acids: CASSLSLGADGYTF. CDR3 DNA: TGTGCCAGCAGCTTATCTCTTGGCGCGGATGGCTACACCTTC.